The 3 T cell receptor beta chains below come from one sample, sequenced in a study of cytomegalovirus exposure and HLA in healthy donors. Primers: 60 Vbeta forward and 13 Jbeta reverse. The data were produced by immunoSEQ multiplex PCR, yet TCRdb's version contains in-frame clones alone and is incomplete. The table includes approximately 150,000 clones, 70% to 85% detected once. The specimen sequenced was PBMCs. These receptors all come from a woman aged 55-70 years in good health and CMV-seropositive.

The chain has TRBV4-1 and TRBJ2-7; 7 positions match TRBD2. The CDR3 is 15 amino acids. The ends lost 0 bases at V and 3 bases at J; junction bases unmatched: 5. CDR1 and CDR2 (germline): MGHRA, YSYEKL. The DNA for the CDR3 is TGCGCCAGCAGCCAAGAAGCAGCGGGAAACTACGAGCAGTACTTC. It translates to CASSQEAAGNYEQYF.

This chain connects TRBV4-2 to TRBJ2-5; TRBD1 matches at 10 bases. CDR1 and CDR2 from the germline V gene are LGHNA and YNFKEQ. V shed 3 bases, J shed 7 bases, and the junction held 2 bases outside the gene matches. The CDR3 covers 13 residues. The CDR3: CASSQGQGLTQYF. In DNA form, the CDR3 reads TGTGCCAGCAGCCAGGGACAGGGGTTGACCCAGTACTTC.

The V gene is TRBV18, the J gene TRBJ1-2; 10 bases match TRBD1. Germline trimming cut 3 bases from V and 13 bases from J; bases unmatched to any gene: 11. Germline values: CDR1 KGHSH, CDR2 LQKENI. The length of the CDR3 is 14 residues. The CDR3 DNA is TGTGCCAGCTCACCGTACCGGGACAGGGGTTTCTGCACCTTC. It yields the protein CASSPYRDRGFCTF.